The clone carrying this T cell receptor beta chain has just a few counts. Its antigen is currently unknown. The sample originates from a study of T cells after yellow fever vaccination. The germline V gene encodes CDR1 DFQATT and CDR2 SNEGSKA (reference sequence). The CDR3 runs 12 residues. The V end lost 3 bases, the J end lost 6 bases, and 9 bases lay between the germline ends. Study-wide findings and caveats: Only a small proportion of the clonotypes turned up in both the CD4 and the CD8 compartments, likely arising from convergent recombination. Although the secondary response was weaker, it peaked faster, at day 5 versus 15. Bulk-population clonotypes that are abundant could appear as contaminants in FACS-sorted repertoires.

In TCRdb, the 5' RACE reads were re-called with MiXCR into one record per CDR3 protein. The data contain 450,000 to 650,000 distinct CDR3 sequences, around an eighth of them singletons. The V call is TRBV20-1, the J call TRBJ2-1; the D is unclear. The origin of this receptor is a man aged 25 to 45 who received the YFV17D yellow fever vaccine. Material: PBMCs, obtained on the day of the yellow fever booster vaccination. CDR3 sequence: CSARLPTNEQFF. CDR3 nucleotide sequence: TGCAGTGCTAGGTTACCTACCAATGAGCAGTTCTTC.